This TCR beta chain was captured by sequencing in a study of T cells in Graves' hyperthyroidism and ophthalmopathy. RNA transcripts were the template for amplifying TCR beta CDR3 regions. Researchers ran a first-round RT-PCR on the TCR CDR3 using the HTBI primer set. TCRdb re-called the multiplex PCR reads through MiXCR, storing one row per CDR3 protein. The profile shows roughly 700,000 distinct CDR3 sequences, approximately 15% of them singletons. Trimming pared 1 base from V and 6 bases from J, leaving 19 bases between. Looked up from germline, CDR1 is SGHRS and CDR2 is YFSETQ. The length of the CDR3 is 16 residues.

Sequencing was done on a sample of blood. This receptor was obtained from a man in his fifties with Graves' hyperthyroidism. The V gene is TRBV5-1, the J gene TRBJ1-1; TRBD1 is a possible D gene (6 bases). The CDR3 region is CASSLSARLPGAEAFF. CDR3 bases: TGCGCCAGCAGCTTGTCCGCGCGACTCCCAGGGGCTGAAGCTTTCTTT. The complete variable domain, with remaining parts taken from reference TRBV5-1 and TRBJ1-1, reads KAGVTQTPRYLIKTRGQQVTLSCSPISGHRSVSWYQQTPGQGLQFLFEYFSETQRNKGNFPGRFSGRQFSNSRSEMNVSTLELGDSALYLCASSLSARLPGAEAFFGQGTRLTVV.